These 22 T cell receptor beta chains came from one sample sequenced in a study of cytomegalovirus exposure and HLA in healthy donors. Primers for the PCR totalled 60 Vbeta and 13 Jbeta. Using immunoSEQ multiplex PCR, the repertoire was profiled, and TCRdb retains in-frame clones only, with some absent. The repertoire holds under 90,000 clones, with 60% to 80% as singletons. Material for sequencing was PBMCs. The receptor source for this set is a woman between 40 and 55 years old in good health and CMV-seronegative.

V is TRBV28 and J is TRBJ2-3; 8 nucleotides match TRBD1. Germline CDR1 and CDR2: MDHEN and SYDVKM. With V trimmed by 6 bases and J by 1 base, 6 bases remained unmatched. This CDR3 has 15 residues. The CDR3 is CASSVPGQGTDTQYF. CDR3 DNA sequence: TGTGCCAGCAGCGTACCGGGACAGGGCACAGATACGCAGTATTTT.

The chain uses TRBV7-9 and TRBJ2-3; possibly TRBD2 for D (6 bases). This CDR3 is built from 16 residues. Germline lookup yields CDR1 SEHNR and CDR2 FQNEAQ (reference sequence). Trimming cost V 0 bases and J 0 bases, with 10 bases left between them. In DNA, the CDR3 is TGTGCCAGCAGCTTAGCGCTGGGGGGAAGCACAGATACGCAGTATTTT. This sequence encodes CASSLALGGSTDTQYF.

The chain links TRBV5-1 to TRBJ1-6, with D uncertain. This CDR3 is 14 amino acids long. Germline CDR1 is SGHRS and CDR2 is YFSETQ. The ends were cut back, 4 bases at V and 0 bases at J, with 5 bases in the middle. For the CDR3, the DNA is TGCGCCAGCAGCCTGAGCTCCTATAATTCACCCCTCCACTTT. This gives the protein CASSLSSYNSPLHF.

This clone was picked up a small number of times. The CDR3 loop is CASSDGSGGATDTQYF. For the CDR3, the DNA is TGTGCCAGCAGTGACGGGAGCGGGGGGGCCACAGATACGCAGTATTTT. The chain joins TRBV6-4 to TRBJ2-3, with 10 bases lining up with TRBD2. The CDR3 runs to 16 residues. V dropped 2 bases and J dropped 2; count of bases not matched to a gene: 4. Germline CDR1 MRHNA, CDR2 SNTAGT.

This clone was recorded a few times. The chain links TRBV11-2 to TRBJ2-7; D may be TRBD1 (5 bases). V was clipped by 5 bases and J by 6 bases, with 17 bases between them. The CDR3 runs to 14 residues. Germline V gene sequence: CDR1 SGHAT, CDR2 FQNNGV. CDR3 region: CASSPRTPPSEQYF. CDR3 DNA sequence: TGTGCCAGCAGCCCCCGGACACCACCCTCCGAGCAGTACTTC.

The chain combines TRBV6-4 with TRBJ2-1, with 9 bases lining up with TRBD1. The germline CDR1 and CDR2 sequences are MRHNA and SNTAGT. There are 16 residues in the CDR3. Trimming took 0 bases from V and 6 from J; bases not matched to a gene: 6. CDR3 region: CASSDSWTGVVNEQFF. The CDR3 DNA reads TGTGCCAGCAGTGACTCCTGGACAGGGGTGGTCAATGAGCAGTTCTTC.

The chain links TRBV30 to TRBJ2-7; 9 nucleotides align to TRBD1. V dropped 0 bases and J dropped 2; count of bases not matched to a gene: 2. Germline CDR1 is GTSNPN and CDR2 is SVGIG (reference sequence). This CDR3 has 14 residues. The CDR3 DNA reads TGTGCCTGGAGTGTAACAGGGGGCCCCTACGAGCAGTACTTC. Amino acids: CAWSVTGGPYEQYF.

V usage is TRBV11-2 and J usage is TRBJ2-7; D may be TRBD2 (6 bases). From germline, CDR1 is SGHAT and CDR2 FQNNGV. This CDR3 has 17 residues. The V end lost 0 bases, the J end lost 0 bases, and 15 bases lay between the germline ends. The CDR3 region has the DNA TGTGCCAGCAGCTTAGATTTATCCGCGGGGAGCTCCTACGAGCAGTACTTC. This sequence encodes CASSLDLSAGSSYEQYF.

The chain has TRBV6-1 and TRBJ2-1; perhaps TRBD1 as D (5 bases). Germline-derived CDR1 and CDR2 are MNHNS and SASEGT. The CDR3 runs to 15 residues. V lost 4 bases and J 8 bases, leaving 18 bases between the germline ends. The CDR3 DNA is TGTGCCAGCAGTGGCTCGACAGCTCTTGGGGATGAGCAGTTCTTC. Its translation is CASSGSTALGDEQFF.

The V call is TRBV25-1, the J call TRBJ2-3, with D tentatively TRBD2 (6 bases). V was clipped by 6 bases and J by 2 bases, with 12 bases between them. The CDR3 is 14 amino acids. The germline V gene has CDR1 MGHDK and CDR2 SYGVNS. CDR3 in DNA: TGTGCCAGCAGGGGAGGAATTGACACAGATACGCAGTATTTT. Translated: CASRGGIDTDTQYF.

This clone was detected a few times. The chain is built from TRBV27 and TRBJ2-1; 10 bases align to TRBD1. The length of the CDR3 is 18 residues. Germline-derived CDR1 and CDR2 are MNHEY and SMNVEV (reference sequence). The trim removed 2 bases at V and 6 bases at J, leaving 13 bases unmatched. CDR3 loop: CASSLRVKGDRGFNEQFF. CDR3 nucleotides: TGTGCCAGCAGTTTAAGGGTCAAGGGGGACAGGGGTTTCAATGAGCAGTTCTTC.

The count of this clone is one. The rearrangement uses TRBV5-4 and TRBJ1-2, with TRBD1 identical over 8 bases. Per germline, CDR1 SGHNT and CDR2 YYREEE (reference sequence). CDR3 size: 14 residues. The V and J ends lost 0 bases and 3 bases, in that order; junction bases with no gene match: 1. CDR3 in DNA: TGTGCCAGCAGCTTGGACAGGGGGGACTATGGCTACACCTTC. This translates into CASSLDRGDYGYTF.

J is TRBJ2-1 and V is TRBV16; D not certain. Germline V gene sequence: CDR1 KGHSY, CDR2 FQNENV. This CDR3 is built from 15 residues. V dropped 4 bases and J dropped 0 bases, with 10 bases sitting between them. The CDR3 reads CASSPRSNSYNEQFF. CDR3 coding DNA: TGTGCCAGCAGCCCCCGGAGCAACTCCTACAATGAGCAGTTCTTC.

CDR3: CATSRRTGASTDTQYF. The CDR3 DNA is TGTGCCACCAGCAGGCGGACAGGGGCCAGCACAGATACGCAGTATTTT. V gene TRBV15 combines with J gene TRBJ2-3; 9 bases map to TRBD1. This CDR3 region has 16 residues. The ends lost 3 bases at V and 0 bases at J; junction bases unmatched: 4. CDR1 and CDR2 (germline): LNHNV, YYDKDF (reference sequence).

The chain couples TRBV7-2 to TRBJ1-3; no clear D gene. The germline V and J ends were trimmed by 7 bases and 4 bases, with 14 bases remaining between them. The CDR3 has 14 residues. Germline loops: CDR1 SGHTA, CDR2 FQGNSA. CDR3 nucleotides: TGTGCCAGCAACCCGGACCTAGCCGGAAACACCATATATTTT. It is translated as CASNPDLAGNTIYF.

The chain links TRBV27 to TRBJ2-5; 8 bases fit TRBD2. The CDR3 has 16 amino acids. In germline, CDR1 is MNHEY, CDR2 SMNVEV (reference sequence). After removal of 4 bases from V and 2 bases from J, the junction contained 9 bases not matched to a gene. CDR3 loop: CASSSSLAGIQETQYF. In DNA form, the CDR3 reads TGTGCCAGCAGTTCCTCTTTAGCGGGGATACAAGAGACCCAGTACTTC.

This chain uses TRBV7-9 with TRBJ2-1; the match to TRBD1 covers 8 bases. The CDR3 runs to 15 residues. After removal of 0 bases from V and 7 bases from J, the junction contained 5 bases not matched to a gene. The V gene's germline CDR1 is SEHNR and CDR2 FQNEAQ (reference sequence). Here the CDR3 reads CASSLAQGAGNEQFF. The CDR3 DNA reads as TGTGCCAGCAGCTTAGCGCAGGGGGCTGGGAATGAGCAGTTCTTC.

This chain joins TRBV5-4 and TRBJ2-2, with 8 bases matching TRBD2. The V gene end was trimmed by 0 bases and the J gene end by 5 bases; junction bases not matched to a gene: 9. Germline V gene sequence: CDR1 SGHNT, CDR2 YYREEE (reference sequence). This CDR3 spans 17 amino acids. CDR3 coding DNA: TGTGCCAGCAGCTTGGGTTCGCGGGGGGCCTTAACCGGGGAGCTGTTTTTT. It is translated as CASSLGSRGALTGELFF.

The chain recombines TRBV19 with TRBJ2-7, with TRBD2 as a possible D gene (6 bases). V lost 5 bases and J 6 bases, leaving 14 bases between the germline ends. Germline CDR1 LNHDA, CDR2 SQIVND (reference sequence). CDR3 length: 13 amino acids. DNA of the CDR3: TGTGCCAGTAGTCGGGCGGGAAGGTTCGAGCAGTACTTC. Amino acid sequence: CASSRAGRFEQYF.

V gene TRBV6-5 combines with J gene TRBJ1-2, with 7 bases identical to TRBD1. The CDR3 runs to 13 residues. Germline loops: CDR1 MNHEY, CDR2 SVGAGI. J gave up 0 bases and V 6 bases, and 1 base lay outside the gene matches. The CDR3 DNA is TGTGCCAGCAGAGGGACAGCTAACTATGGCTACACCTTC. Its translation: CASRGTANYGYTF.

This clone was picked up one time. The V and J genes are TRBV13 and TRBJ1-5; possible D gene TRBD1, 6 bases. Trimming shortened V by 7 bases and J by 0 bases, and 13 bases separated the two germline ends. CDR3 size: 15 residues. Germline CDR1 PRHDT, CDR2 FYEKMQ (reference sequence). The CDR3 here is CASKQGVYSNQPQHF. DNA of the CDR3: TGTGCCAGCAAACAGGGCGTTTATAGCAATCAGCCCCAGCATTTT.

The chain is built from TRBV9 and TRBJ1-1; D is unclear. The germline V gene encodes CDR1 SGDLS and CDR2 YYNGEE. Trimming stripped 0 bases from V and 1 base from J, with 4 bases between. The CDR3 is made up of 13 amino acids. CDR3 region: CASSVGENTEAFF. CDR3 bases: TGTGCCAGCAGCGTAGGCGAGAACACTGAAGCTTTCTTT.